The text below deals with one TCR beta chain. Profiled with immunoSEQ multiplex PCR; TCRdb holds only in-frame clones, not every one. The sample includes 55,000 to 65,000 clones, around nine tenths of them seen just once. The V end lost 2 bases, the J end lost 4 bases, and 15 bases lay between the germline ends. CDR1 and CDR2 (germline): MNHNY, SVGAGI (reference sequence). The CDR3 runs 15 residues. This entry is derived from a study of T cell repertoires in ileal Crohn's disease. Time point here: neoterminal ileum biopsy at postoperative endoscopy, about 6 months after surgery. Material: ileal tissue. The sequence derives from an adult with Crohn's disease. J is TRBJ2-7 and V is TRBV6-6; TRBD2 is a possible D gene (6 bases). CDR3 sequence (DNA): TGTGCCAGCAGTTACCGCCGACGGAGGGAGTACGAGCAGTACGTC. Amino acids: CASSYRRRREYEQYV.